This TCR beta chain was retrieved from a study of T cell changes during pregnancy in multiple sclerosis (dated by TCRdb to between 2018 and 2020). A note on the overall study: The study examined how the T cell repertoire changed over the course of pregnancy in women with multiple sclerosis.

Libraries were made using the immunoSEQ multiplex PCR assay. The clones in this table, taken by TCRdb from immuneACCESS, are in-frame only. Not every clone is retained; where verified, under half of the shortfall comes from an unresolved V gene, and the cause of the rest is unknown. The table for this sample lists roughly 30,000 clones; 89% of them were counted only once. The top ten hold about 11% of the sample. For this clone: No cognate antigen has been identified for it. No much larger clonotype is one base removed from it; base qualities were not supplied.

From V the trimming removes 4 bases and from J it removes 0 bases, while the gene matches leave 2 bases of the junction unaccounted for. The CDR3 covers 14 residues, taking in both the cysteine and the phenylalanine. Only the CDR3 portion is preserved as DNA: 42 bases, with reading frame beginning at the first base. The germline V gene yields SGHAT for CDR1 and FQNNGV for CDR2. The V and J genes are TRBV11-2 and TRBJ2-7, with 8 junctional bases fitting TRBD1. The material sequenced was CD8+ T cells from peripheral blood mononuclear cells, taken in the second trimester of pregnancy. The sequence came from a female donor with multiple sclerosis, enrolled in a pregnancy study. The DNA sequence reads TGTGCCAGCAGCTGGGACAGGAGCTCCTACGAGCAGTACTTC. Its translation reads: CASSWDRSSYEQYF. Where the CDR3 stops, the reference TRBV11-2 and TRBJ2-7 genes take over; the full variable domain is EAGVAQSPRYKIIEKRQSVAFWCNPISGHATLYWYQQILGQGPKLLIQFQNNGVVDDSQLPKDRFSAERLKGVDSTLKIQPAKLEDSAVYLCASSWDRSSYEQYFGPGTRLTVT.